A selection of T cell receptor beta chains follows, all from one sample in a study of read filtering for tumor transcriptome and immune sequencing. From the reads, TCRdb called clonotypes with MiXCR, one entry per CDR3 protein. Of approximately 62,000 distinct CDR3 sequences listed, around 19% are singletons. Sequenced: a population of CD138-negative cells sorted from bone marrow. The receptors originated from a donor aged 40 or over with multiple myeloma. CDR3s include the opening cysteine and the closing phenylalanine or tryptophan. Each record gives: V gene, J gene, D gene, clone size, CDR3 protein, CDR3 DNA. D genes are given only for firm matches. Only some rows state a clone size, as once, few, many or a class for expanded clones.

V gene: TRBV20-1; J gene: TRBJ1-5; D gene: -; clone size: -; CDR3 protein: CSARDMSGDNQPQHF; CDR3 DNA: TGCAGTGCTAGAGATATGTCAGGGGACAATCAGCCCCAGCATTTT
V gene: TRBV3-1; J gene: TRBJ1-6; D gene: -; clone size: many; CDR3 protein: CASSLGRVDSPLHF; CDR3 DNA: TGTGCCAGCAGCCTCGGGAGGGTTGATTCACCCCTCCACTTT
V gene: TRBV7-6; J gene: TRBJ1-4; D gene: -; clone size: many; CDR3 protein: CASSLVQTEKLFF; CDR3 DNA: TGTGCCAGCAGCTTAGTTCAGACAGAAAAACTGTTTTTT
V gene: TRBV20-1; J gene: TRBJ2-7; D gene: -; clone size: many; CDR3 protein: CSAREDSYEQYF; CDR3 DNA: TGCAGTGCTAGAGAGGACTCCTACGAGCAGTACTTC
V gene: TRBV14; J gene: TRBJ2-1; D gene: TRBD1; clone size: many; CDR3 protein: CASSPGTGWWMGFSYNEQFF; CDR3 DNA: TGTGCCAGCAGCCCCGGGACAGGGTGGTGGATGGGCTTCTCCTACAATGAGCAGTTCTTC
V gene: TRBV15; J gene: TRBJ2-5; D gene: TRBD2; clone size: -; CDR3 protein: CATSRVPGGGETQYF; CDR3 DNA: TGTGCCACCAGCAGAGTTCCGGGAGGGGGAGAGACCCAGTACTTC
V gene: TRBV11-1; J gene: TRBJ1-1; D gene: TRBD1; clone size: -; CDR3 protein: CASSSNGTAGNTEAFF; CDR3 DNA: TGTGCCAGCAGCTCAAACGGGACAGCCGGAAACACTGAAGCTTTCTTT
V gene: TRBV29-1; J gene: TRBJ2-3; D gene: -; clone size: few; CDR3 protein: CSVETDPAVDTQYF; CDR3 DNA: TGCAGCGTTGAAACGGACCCAGCGGTAGATACGCAGTATTTT
V gene: TRBV27; J gene: TRBJ2-1; D gene: TRBD2; clone size: many; CDR3 protein: CASSSGGARPYNEQFF; CDR3 DNA: TGTGCCAGCAGTTCGGGGGGGGCGCGCCCCTACAATGAGCAGTTCTTC
V gene: TRBV9; J gene: TRBJ2-5; D gene: TRBD2; clone size: many; CDR3 protein: CASSSSGTSQETQYF; CDR3 DNA: TGTGCCAGCAGCTCATCGGGGACTAGCCAAGAGACCCAGTACTTC
V gene: TRBV28; J gene: TRBJ2-7; D gene: -; clone size: many; CDR3 protein: CASSLWGDEQYF; CDR3 DNA: TGTGCCAGCAGTTTATGGGGGGACGAGCAGTACTTC
V gene: TRBV29-1; J gene: TRBJ1-3; D gene: -; clone size: -; CDR3 protein: CSVTDGASGNTIYF; CDR3 DNA: TGCAGCGTGACTGACGGGGCCTCTGGAAACACCATATATTTT
V gene: TRBV29-1; J gene: TRBJ2-1; D gene: TRBD2; clone size: many; CDR3 protein: CSVSSGGVNEQFF; CDR3 DNA: TGCAGCGTTAGCAGCGGGGGAGTGAATGAGCAGTTCTTC
V gene: TRBV7-8; J gene: TRBJ2-5; D gene: TRBD1; clone size: many; CDR3 protein: CASSTDRGSQETQYF; CDR3 DNA: TGTGCCAGCAGCACAGACAGGGGGTCCCAAGAGACCCAGTACTTC
V gene: TRBV6-6; J gene: TRBJ2-7; D gene: TRBD2; clone size: many; CDR3 protein: CASSFGGGLGQYF; CDR3 DNA: TGTGCCAGCAGCTTCGGGGGGGGGCTAGGGCAGTACTTC
V gene: TRBV7-8; J gene: TRBJ2-1; D gene: TRBD2; clone size: medium-sized; CDR3 protein: CASSPGLAGGGDEQFF; CDR3 DNA: TGTGCCAGCAGTCCCGGACTAGCGGGAGGTGGGGATGAGCAGTTCTTC
V gene: TRBV7-9; J gene: TRBJ2-7; D gene: TRBD1; clone size: many; CDR3 protein: CASSQTGTVREQYF; CDR3 DNA: TGTGCCAGCAGCCAAACCGGGACAGTTCGTGAGCAGTACTTC
V gene: TRBV29-1; J gene: TRBJ2-1; D gene: -; clone size: many; CDR3 protein: CSVKGQNNNEQFF; CDR3 DNA: TGCAGCGTTAAAGGACAGAATAACAATGAGCAGTTCTTC
V gene: TRBV14; J gene: TRBJ2-5; D gene: TRBD1; clone size: few; CDR3 protein: CASSHRLGQIQETQYF; CDR3 DNA: TGTGCCAGCAGCCACCGACTGGGACAGATCCAAGAGACCCAGTACTTC
V gene: TRBV11-2; J gene: TRBJ2-5; D gene: TRBD2; clone size: -; CDR3 protein: CASSMTSEQETQYF; CDR3 DNA: TGTGCCAGCAGCATGACTAGCGAGCAAGAGACCCAGTACTTC
V gene: TRBV7-3; J gene: TRBJ2-2; D gene: -; clone size: many; CDR3 protein: CASSREAANTGELFF; CDR3 DNA: TGTGCCAGCAGCCGAGAGGCAGCCAACACCGGGGAGCTGTTTTTT
V gene: TRBV20-1; J gene: TRBJ2-7; D gene: -; clone size: once; CDR3 protein: CSALLGGPYEQYF; CDR3 DNA: TGCAGTGCTCTTCTCGGGGGACCCTACGAGCAGTACTTC
V gene: TRBV28; J gene: TRBJ2-5; D gene: -; clone size: many; CDR3 protein: CASRRTRVETQYF; CDR3 DNA: TGTGCCAGCAGGAGAACTAGGGTTGAGACCCAGTACTTC
V gene: TRBV9; J gene: TRBJ1-5; D gene: -; clone size: many; CDR3 protein: CASSVCHGKPVNSNQPQHF; CDR3 DNA: TGTGCCAGCAGCGTTTGCCACGGGAAACCCGTGAATAGCAATCAGCCCCAGCATTTT
V gene: TRBV7-8; J gene: TRBJ2-7; D gene: TRBD2; clone size: many; CDR3 protein: CASSRGASGYYEQYF; CDR3 DNA: TGTGCCAGCAGCCGGGGCGCTAGCGGGTACTACGAGCAGTACTTC
V gene: TRBV29-1; J gene: TRBJ2-7; D gene: -; clone size: many; CDR3 protein: CSAAWEEQYF; CDR3 DNA: TGCAGCGCCGCCTGGGAAGAGCAGTACTTC
V gene: TRBV7-2; J gene: TRBJ2-3; D gene: TRBD2; clone size: medium-sized; CDR3 protein: CASSLVSGSSDTQYF; CDR3 DNA: TGTGCCAGCAGCTTAGTTAGCGGGAGCTCAGATACGCAGTATTTT
V gene: TRBV20-1; J gene: TRBJ2-7; D gene: -; clone size: many; CDR3 protein: CSATLVTLGEQYF; CDR3 DNA: TGCAGTGCTACACTAGTCACCTTGGGGGAGCAGTACTTC
V gene: TRBV20-1; J gene: TRBJ2-3; D gene: TRBD2; clone size: many; CDR3 protein: CSARGASGGGRYTQYF; CDR3 DNA: TGCAGTGCTAGAGGGGCTAGCGGGGGAGGGAGGTATACGCAGTATTTT
V gene: TRBV30; J gene: TRBJ1-1; D gene: -; clone size: medium-sized; CDR3 protein: CACQDQNTEAFF; CDR3 DNA: TGTGCCTGTCAGGACCAGAACACTGAAGCTTTCTTT
V gene: TRBV27; J gene: TRBJ1-6; D gene: TRBD1; clone size: many; CDR3 protein: CASSSVTGGTDSPLHF; CDR3 DNA: TGTGCCAGCAGTTCCGTGACAGGGGGGACGGATTCACCCCTCCACTTT
V gene: TRBV5-1; J gene: TRBJ2-1; D gene: TRBD1; clone size: many; CDR3 protein: CASSQETGPGGYNEQFF; CDR3 DNA: TGCGCCAGCAGCCAGGAGACAGGGCCAGGGGGCTACAATGAGCAGTTCTTC
V gene: TRBV4-1; J gene: TRBJ2-3; D gene: TRBD2; clone size: -; CDR3 protein: CASSQPIAGAHSSTGTQYF; CDR3 DNA: TGCGCCAGCAGCCAACCTATAGCGGGGGCACACTCTAGCACAGGTACGCAGTATTTT
V gene: TRBV29-1; J gene: TRBJ1-1; D gene: -; clone size: many; CDR3 protein: CSVLGHQNTEAFF; CDR3 DNA: TGCAGCGTACTAGGACACCAGAACACTGAAGCTTTCTTT
V gene: TRBV6-2/TRBV6-3; J gene: TRBJ1-5; D gene: TRBD1; clone size: -; CDR3 protein: CASSYPTGYYQPQHF; CDR3 DNA: TGTGCCAGCAGTTACCCGACAGGGTATTATCAGCCCCAGCATTTT
V gene: TRBV6-1; J gene: TRBJ2-7; D gene: -; clone size: many; CDR3 protein: CASSERGRYEQYF; CDR3 DNA: TGTGCCAGCAGTGAACGGGGCCGCTACGAGCAGTACTTC
V gene: TRBV19; J gene: TRBJ2-5; D gene: -; clone size: -; CDR3 protein: CASSFSGRRGQETQYF; CDR3 DNA: TGTGCCAGTAGTTTCTCAGGACGCCGGGGCCAAGAGACCCAGTACTTC
V gene: TRBV11-2; J gene: TRBJ2-1; D gene: -; clone size: many; CDR3 protein: CASSRAGRTYNEQFF; CDR3 DNA: TGTGCCAGCAGCAGAGCGGGCCGCACCTACAATGAGCAGTTCTTC
V gene: TRBV7-2; J gene: TRBJ1-1; D gene: -; clone size: many; CDR3 protein: CASSLMQSSEAFF; CDR3 DNA: TGTGCCAGCAGCTTAATGCAATCAAGTGAAGCTTTCTTT
V gene: TRBV7-9; J gene: TRBJ2-2; D gene: -; clone size: many; CDR3 protein: CASSRQAQTGELFF; CDR3 DNA: TGTGCCAGCAGCCGCCAGGCTCAAACCGGGGAGCTGTTTTTT
V gene: TRBV12-3/TRBV12-4; J gene: TRBJ2-1; D gene: -; clone size: -; CDR3 protein: CASSFEPSGNEQFF; CDR3 DNA: TGCGCCAGCAGTTTTGAGCCAAGCGGCAATGAGCAGTTCTTC
V gene: TRBV28; J gene: TRBJ2-1; D gene: TRBD2; clone size: many; CDR3 protein: CASSLAPGLAGNEQFF; CDR3 DNA: TGTGCCAGCAGTTTAGCCCCTGGACTAGCGGGCAATGAGCAGTTCTTC
V gene: TRBV28; J gene: TRBJ2-7; D gene: TRBD2; clone size: many; CDR3 protein: CASESSGKPYEQYF; CDR3 DNA: TGTGCCAGCGAATCTAGCGGGAAGCCCTACGAGCAGTACTTC
V gene: TRBV7-2; J gene: TRBJ2-5; D gene: -; clone size: many; CDR3 protein: CASSLSAKVAAVSQETQYF; CDR3 DNA: TGTGCCAGCAGCTTATCAGCGAAGGTGGCAGCGGTTTCCCAAGAGACCCAGTACTTC
V gene: TRBV24-1; J gene: TRBJ2-1; D gene: TRBD1; clone size: many; CDR3 protein: CATSDPGQGYNEQFF; CDR3 DNA: TGTGCCACCAGTGATCCCGGACAGGGTTACAATGAGCAGTTCTTC
V gene: TRBV5-4; J gene: TRBJ2-2; D gene: -; clone size: many; CDR3 protein: CASSVDMAGFGELFF; CDR3 DNA: TGTGCCAGCAGCGTAGATATGGCAGGGTTCGGGGAGCTGTTTTTT
V gene: TRBV10-2; J gene: TRBJ2-1; D gene: -; clone size: many; CDR3 protein: CASGQSYNEQFF; CDR3 DNA: TGCGCCAGCGGACAATCCTACAATGAGCAGTTCTTC
V gene: TRBV10-3; J gene: TRBJ2-3; D gene: TRBD1; clone size: few; CDR3 protein: CAIRPGQVISDTQYF; CDR3 DNA: TGTGCCATCAGACCCGGACAGGTAATATCAGATACGCAGTATTTT